Following are 23 T cell receptor beta chains from one sample sequenced in a study of OX40 agonist ivuxolimab in advanced cancers. Assay used: immunoSEQ multiplex PCR; TCRdb lists only in-frame clones, some missing. The profile shows 45,000 to 60,000 clones, 80% to 90% of them singletons. The sample in question was CD4+ or CD8+ T cells sorted from blood, obtained in a trial of the OX40 agonist ivuxolimab. Receptor source: an adult with an advanced solid tumor such as melanoma, head and neck, liver or kidney cancer.

V is TRBV25-1 and J is TRBJ1-4; no firm D call. CDR3 length: 15 residues. Trimming removed 1 base from V and 8 bases from J, with 14 bases in between. The V gene's germline CDR1 is MGHDK and CDR2 SYGVNS. CDR3 in amino acids: CASSEWVGRREKLFF. CDR3 sequence (DNA): TGTGCCAGCAGTGAATGGGTAGGCCGGAGGGAAAAACTGTTTTTT.

The CDR3 sequence: CASTLRGLNYGYTF. CDR3 coding DNA: TGTGCCAGTACCCTGAGAGGGTTGAACTATGGCTACACCTTC. V is TRBV19 and J is TRBJ1-2; D gene ambiguous. The CDR3 loop spans 14 amino acids. CDR1 LNHDA and CDR2 SQIVND come from the germline V gene (reference sequence). V dropped 7 bases and J dropped 2 bases, with 14 bases sitting between them.

This clone was observed once. The chain is built from TRBV6-5 and TRBJ2-7; TRBD1 might be the D (5 bases). Trimming shortened V by 6 bases and J by 4 bases, and 10 bases separated the two germline ends. This CDR3 comprises 12 residues. From germline, CDR1 is MNHEY and CDR2 SVGAGI. CDR3 protein: CASRSDRYEQYF. CDR3 DNA: TGTGCCAGCAGGAGCGACAGATACGAGCAGTACTTC.

This chain links TRBV6-6 with TRBJ2-1; D is undetermined. Germline V gives CDR1 MNHNY, CDR2 SVGAGI (reference sequence). The CDR3 sequence is 11 residues long. The V end was cut by 7 bases, the J end by 8 bases, with 9 bases between. In DNA, the CDR3 is TGTGCCAGCAAAACCACCGATGAGCAGTTCTTC. Its translation is CASKTTDEQFF.

V is TRBV7-3 and J is TRBJ1-6, with 7 nucleotides matching TRBD1. Trimming took 5 bases from V and 4 from J; bases not matched to a gene: 5. In germline, CDR1 is SGHTA, CDR2 FQGTGA. CDR3 length equals 15 residues. CDR3 sequence: CASSLGQAYNSPLHF. The CDR3 nucleotides are TGTGCCAGCAGCCTTGGACAGGCTTATAATTCACCCCTCCACTTT.

The chain combines TRBV10-3 with TRBJ1-2, with TRBD1 identical over 7 bases. CDR3 length equals 16 residues. CDR1 is ENHRY and CDR2 is SYGVKD in the germline V gene. The ends lost 3 bases at V and 2 bases at J; junction bases unmatched: 9. The CDR3 nucleotides are TGTGCCATCAGTGACCGCCGGGACAGAGTAAACTATGGCTACACCTTC. This translates into CAISDRRDRVNYGYTF.

This clone has just one count. This rearrangement joins TRBV6-1 to TRBJ2-7; no definite D call. The CDR3 has 14 amino acids. Deletions cut 2 bases from V and 6 bases from J, with 14 bases between. CDR1 is MNHNS, CDR2 SASEGT, per germline. CDR3 nucleotide sequence: TGTGCCAGCAGTGAAAAATCAGGTACGGTCGAGCAGTACTTC. Protein sequence: CASSEKSGTVEQYF.

The chain couples TRBV5-4 to TRBJ1-1; TRBD1 might be the D (5 bases). V was trimmed by 4 bases and J by 5 bases, leaving 15 bases between them. The CDR3 spans 14 residues. CDR1 and CDR2 from the germline V gene are SGHNT and YYREEE (reference sequence). This chain's CDR3 is CASSPRGVRTEAFF. The CDR3 coding sequence is TGTGCCAGCAGCCCCCGGGGGGTCCGAACTGAAGCTTTCTTT.

This chain links TRBV7-2 with TRBJ1-4; D may be TRBD1 (5 bases). V lost 5 bases and J 4 bases, leaving 11 bases between the germline ends. CDR1 SGHTA and CDR2 FQGNSA come from the germline V gene. This CDR3 is built from 14 residues. CDR3 sequence (DNA): TGTGCCAGCAGCCCGACAGTTAATAATGAAAAACTGTTTTTT. This sequence encodes CASSPTVNNEKLFF.

V gene TRBV4-1 combines with J gene TRBJ1-3; 7 bases are a match to TRBD1. There are 16 residues in the CDR3. Looked up from germline, CDR1 is MGHRA and CDR2 is YSYEKL. V was clipped by 2 bases and J by 3 bases; unmatched bases: 7. The CDR3, as DNA: TGCGCCAGCAGCCAACCCACAGGGGTCGGTGGAAACACCATATATTTT. Translating gives CASSQPTGVGGNTIYF.

The CDR3 sequence is CASREGGNLNTEAFF. CDR3 in DNA: TGTGCCAGTCGTGAGGGGGGGAACTTGAACACTGAAGCTTTCTTT. V usage is TRBV19 and J usage is TRBJ1-1; perhaps TRBD1 as D (6 bases). This CDR3 is 15 amino acids long. V was pared by 8 bases and J by 0 bases, with 16 bases between. Per the germline V gene, CDR1 is LNHDA and CDR2 is SQIVND (reference sequence).

The rearrangement joins TRBV5-1 to TRBJ2-3; D is perhaps TRBD1 (6 bases). This CDR3 spans 14 amino acids. Trimming took off 4 bases at V and 3 bases at J, with 12 bases between the two ends. Germline CDR1 and CDR2: SGHRS and YFSETQ. This CDR3 reads CASSANTGTDTQYF. DNA of the CDR3: TGCGCCAGCAGCGCAAACACAGGGACAGATACGCAGTATTTT.

This clone was seen just once. The chain has TRBV4-2 and TRBJ2-7, with 8 positions matching TRBD1. This CDR3 is built from 14 residues. The V and J ends lost 0 bases and 6 bases, in that order; junction bases with no gene match: 4. Germline CDR1 and CDR2: LGHNA and YNFKEQ. The CDR3 here is CASSQDQGASEQYF. The DNA for the CDR3 is TGTGCCAGCAGCCAAGACCAGGGGGCCTCCGAGCAGTACTTC.

V gene TRBV18 combines with J gene TRBJ2-3; 7 nucleotides match TRBD1. CDR3 length: 17 residues. Germline trimming cut 2 bases from V and 5 bases from J; bases unmatched to any gene: 13. Germline CDR1 KGHSH, CDR2 LQKENI. The CDR3 sequence is CASSPSRTTGLLDTQYF. CDR3 bases: TGTGCCAGCTCACCATCGCGGACGACAGGGCTTTTAGATACGCAGTATTTT.

The chain recombines TRBV18 with TRBJ2-1, with TRBD2 matching 7 bases. Germline CDR1 and CDR2: KGHSH and LQKENI. The CDR3 runs 15 residues. The J segment lost 7 bases and the V segment lost 0 bases, leaving 6 bases of the junction unmatched. The CDR3 bases are TGTGCCAGCTCACCACCGATCGCGCGGGGGAATGAGCAGTTCTTC. Protein product: CASSPPIARGNEQFF.

This rearrangement joins TRBV30 to TRBJ1-2, with D maybe TRBD1 (6 bases). This CDR3 contains 15 residues. V lost 2 bases and J lost 1, with 14 bases in between. Looked up from germline, CDR1 is GTSNPN and CDR2 is SVGIG (reference sequence). This chain's CDR3 is CAWSSDRVINYGYTF. The CDR3 DNA reads as TGTGCCTGGAGTTCGGACAGAGTAATTAACTATGGCTACACCTTC.

The J gene is TRBJ2-7, the V gene TRBV6-6; weak D call: TRBD1 (6 bases). V dropped 0 bases and J dropped 1 base, with 10 bases sitting between them. The V gene's germline CDR1 is MNHNY and CDR2 SVGAGI (reference sequence). This CDR3 comprises 15 residues. The CDR3 here is CASSYSQGGSYEQYF. The CDR3 nucleotides are TGTGCCAGCAGTTACTCGCAAGGGGGATCCTACGAGCAGTACTTC.

This chain links TRBV29-1 with TRBJ1-4; D gene unclear. Deletions cut 7 bases from V and 4 bases from J, with 10 bases between. The CDR3 is made up of 12 amino acids. CDR1 is SQVTM and CDR2 is ANQGSEA in the germline V gene. This CDR3 reads CSARWDNEKLFF. The DNA for the CDR3 is TGCAGCGCCAGGTGGGATAATGAAAAACTGTTTTTT.

This clone has only a few counts. The rearrangement links TRBV5-4 to TRBJ1-1, with 9 bases identical to TRBD1. CDR1 is SGHNT and CDR2 is YYREEE in the germline V gene (reference sequence). V shed 3 bases and J 5 bases; nucleotides not matched to a gene: 8. This CDR3 is built from 15 residues. The CDR3 nucleotides read TGTGCCAGCAGCTGGCCGGGACAGGGTATGACTGAAGCTTTCTTT. Protein: CASSWPGQGMTEAFF.

CDR3 residues: CASSADSRTKNIQYF. The CDR3 DNA is TGTGCCAGTAGTGCGGACAGCAGAACCAAAAACATTCAGTACTTC. The rearrangement uses TRBV19 and TRBJ2-4; tentative D call: TRBD1 (6 bases). Germline V gene sequence: CDR1 LNHDA, CDR2 SQIVND (reference sequence). Trimming removed 5 bases from V and 2 bases from J, with 13 bases in between. The CDR3 extends over 15 amino acids.

The chain recombines TRBV28 with TRBJ2-3; TRBD2 matches 7 bases. The CDR3 is 15 residues long. Trimming removed 2 bases from V and 0 bases from J; junction bases left unmatched: 2. Looked up from germline, CDR1 is MDHEN and CDR2 is SYDVKM. Here the CDR3 reads CASSLGGVSTDTQYF. Written as DNA, the CDR3 is TGTGCCAGCAGTTTAGGGGGGGTTAGCACAGATACGCAGTATTTT.

This chain links TRBV2 with TRBJ2-2, with D tentatively TRBD2 (6 bases). The germline V gene encodes CDR1 SNHLY and CDR2 FYNNEI. The ends were cut back, 7 bases at V and 7 bases at J, with 19 bases in the middle. This CDR3 spans 15 amino acids. Here the CDR3 DNA reads TGTGCCAGCACAGCCGGGGGAAAGAAGGGCGGGGAGCTGTTTTTT. As protein: CASTAGGKKGGELFF.

V gene TRBV19 combines with J gene TRBJ2-4; D ambiguous. Germline values: CDR1 LNHDA, CDR2 SQIVND (reference sequence). With 8 bases removed from V and 0 bases from J, the gap between germline ends came to 8 bases. The length of the CDR3 is 13 residues. The CDR3 DNA sequence: TGTGCCAGTCAGTCCCTAGCCAAAAACATTCAGTACTTC. Translation: CASQSLAKNIQYF.